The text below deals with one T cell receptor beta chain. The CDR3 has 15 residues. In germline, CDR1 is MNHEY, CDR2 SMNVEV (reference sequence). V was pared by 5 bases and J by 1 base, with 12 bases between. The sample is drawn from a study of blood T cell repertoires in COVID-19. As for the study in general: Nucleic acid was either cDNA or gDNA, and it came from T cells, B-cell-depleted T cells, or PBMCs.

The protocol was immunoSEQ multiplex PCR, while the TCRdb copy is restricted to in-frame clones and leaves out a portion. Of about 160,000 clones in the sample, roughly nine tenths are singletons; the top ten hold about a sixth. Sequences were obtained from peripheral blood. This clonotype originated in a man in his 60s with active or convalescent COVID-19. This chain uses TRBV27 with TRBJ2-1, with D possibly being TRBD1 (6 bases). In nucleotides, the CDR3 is TGTGCCAGCAGTACACAGGGTAGGTCCTACAATGAGCAGTTCTTC. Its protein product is CASSTQGRSYNEQFF.